Below are 30 T cell receptor beta chains sequenced from a single sample in a study of CD8+ T cells in alopecia areata. RNA extraction and reverse transcription yielded cDNA as sequencing template. Libraries were prepared by immunoSEQ multiplex PCR; TCRdb keeps only in-frame clonotypes and omits some of them. The sample lists 150,000 to 200,000 clones, around 55% occurring once. Sequencing used CD4+ T cells sorted from blood. The receptors shown here come from a human donor in good health.

In its sample, this clone was seen a few times. The CDR3 is CSVDGYSNQPQHF. For the CDR3, the DNA is TGCAGCGTTGACGGATATAGCAATCAGCCCCAGCATTTT. The chain carries TRBV29-1 and TRBJ1-5; D unclear. The length of the CDR3 is 13 residues. Trimming pared 3 bases from V and 0 bases from J, leaving 6 bases between. Germline V gene data show CDR1 as SQVTM and CDR2 as ANQGSEA.

This chain joins TRBV6-5 and TRBJ1-4, with TRBD1 matching 7 bases. Germline values: CDR1 MNHEY, CDR2 SVGAGI. The trim removed 7 bases at V and 7 bases at J, leaving 9 bases unmatched. The CDR3 contains 14 residues. CDR3: CASTQGGRGEKLFF. CDR3 nucleotides: TGTGCCAGCACCCAGGGGGGGCGCGGTGAAAAACTGTTTTTT.

The V and J genes are TRBV5-4 and TRBJ1-1; a weak D match, TRBD1 (6 bases). There are 17 residues in the CDR3. Germline-derived CDR1 and CDR2 are SGHNT and YYREEE (reference sequence). V was shortened by 2 bases and J by 5 bases, with 22 bases between the two germline ends. CDR3: CASSLDPFSGARTEAFF. Written as DNA, the CDR3 is TGTGCCAGCAGCTTAGACCCGTTTTCAGGGGCGCGGACTGAAGCTTTCTTT. Together with reference TRBV5-4 and TRBJ1-1, the CDR3 gives the full variable domain: ETGVTQSPTHLIKTRGQQVTLRCSSQSGHNTVSWYQQALGQGPQFIFQYYREEENGRGNFPPRFSGLQFPNYSSELNVNALELDDSALYLCASSLDPFSGARTEAFFGQGTRLTVV.

The chain combines TRBV7-9 with TRBJ2-7; 9 bases align to TRBD2. Germline lookup yields CDR1 SEHNR and CDR2 FQNEAQ (reference sequence). This CDR3 contains 15 residues. V trimming: 5 bases; J trimming: 3 bases; junction bases outside the gene matches: 8. CDR3 coding DNA: TGTGCCAGCAGCAGAGAGCGGGGGGTAATCTACGAGCAGTACTTC. Amino acids: CASSRERGVIYEQYF.

This clone was recorded a few times. CDR3 DNA sequence: TGCAGCGTGGACGTTAGCGGGGCCACCGGGGAGCTGTTTTTT. Translated: CSVDVSGATGELFF. The chain recombines TRBV29-1 with TRBJ2-2; 8 nucleotides match TRBD2. The CDR3 length is 14 residues. J was trimmed by 4 bases and V by 6 bases; bases with no gene match: 7. Germline CDR1 is SQVTM and CDR2 is ANQGSEA.

The chain is built from TRBV4-2 and TRBJ2-6; D not resolved. The germline gives CDR1 LGHNA, CDR2 YNFKEQ. The CDR3 has 16 amino acids. V lost 0 bases and J lost 0, with 6 bases in between. In DNA form, the CDR3 reads TGTGCCAGCAGCCAAGATTTGAGCTCTGGGGCCAACGTCCTGACTTTC. The encoded protein is CASSQDLSSGANVLTF.

The chain joins TRBV29-1 to TRBJ2-3, with 15 bases identical to TRBD2. V lost 5 bases to trimming and J lost 2 bases; unmatched junction nucleotides: 5. Germline V gives CDR1 SQVTM, CDR2 ANQGSEA. The CDR3 runs 16 residues. This chain's CDR3 is CSVIRTSGRATDTQYF. In DNA, the CDR3 is TGCAGCGTTATACGGACTAGCGGGAGGGCCACAGATACGCAGTATTTT.

On this clone itself: One end of the junction varies from germline; a read error may be responsible. The chain joins TRBV7-7 to TRBJ2-3, with D unresolved. The V gene's germline CDR1 is SSHAT and CDR2 FNYEAQ (reference sequence). The CDR3 loop spans 14 amino acids. CDR3 nucleotide sequence: TGTGCTAGCAGCTTAACGCTAGTCGCGGATACGCAGTATTTT. Residues: CASSLTLVADTQYF.

The table lists this clone with a few counts. The chain joins TRBV7-9 to TRBJ1-3; TRBD1 matches 9 bases. The CDR3 covers 15 residues. The germline V gene has CDR1 SEHNR and CDR2 FQNEAQ (reference sequence). The V gene end was trimmed by 5 bases and the J gene end by 2 bases; junction bases not matched to a gene: 4. Written as DNA, the CDR3 is TGTGCCAGCAGCCCGAGACAGGGGGCTGGAAACACCATATATTTT. Encoded protein: CASSPRQGAGNTIYF.

The chain uses TRBV30 and TRBJ2-2, with unresolved D. This CDR3 contains 12 residues. The V end was cut by 3 bases, the J end by 6 bases, with 8 bases between. Germline values: CDR1 GTSNPN, CDR2 SVGIG (reference sequence). The CDR3 loop is CAWSHSAGELFF. In nucleotides, the CDR3 is TGTGCCTGGAGCCACTCGGCCGGGGAGCTGTTTTTT.

The rearrangement joins TRBV9 to TRBJ2-1, with 10 bases that match TRBD1. Trimming at V came to 3 bases and at J to 1 base, leaving 7 bases not matched to a gene. Germline assignment: CDR1 SGDLS and CDR2 YYNGEE. The CDR3 length is 17 residues. The chain's CDR3 is CASSARTGGLSYNEQFF. DNA of the CDR3: TGTGCCAGCAGCGCCCGGACAGGGGGACTTTCCTACAATGAGCAGTTCTTC.

V and J are TRBV7-8 and TRBJ2-2, with 9 bases that match TRBD1. The CDR3 spans 15 residues. Germline V lookup: CDR1 SGHVS, CDR2 FQNEAQ. After removal of 5 bases from V and 2 bases from J, the junction contained 3 bases not matched to a gene. The CDR3 sequence is CASSRQGGNTGELFF. The CDR3 DNA is TGTGCCAGCAGCAGACAGGGGGGCAACACCGGGGAGCTGTTTTTT.

This sequence joins TRBV30 and TRBJ1-2, with a weak D call TRBD1 (5 bases). The CDR3 covers 14 residues. V lost 3 bases to trimming and J lost 5 bases, with 16 bases between them. The germline gives CDR1 GTSNPN, CDR2 SVGIG (reference sequence). CDR3 in amino acids: CAWSRPLGLYGYTF. The DNA for the CDR3 is TGTGCCTGGAGCAGGCCCTTGGGGCTATATGGCTACACCTTC.

This clone was counted only a few times. This CDR3 reads CASSYSGIGYNEQFF. Written as DNA, the CDR3 is TGTGCCAGCAGTTATAGCGGGATAGGTTACAATGAGCAGTTCTTC. This chain connects TRBV6-5 to TRBJ2-1; 8 bases are a match to TRBD2. From germline, CDR1 is MNHEY and CDR2 SVGAGI. Trimming took 3 bases from V and 4 from J; bases not matched to a gene: 5. The CDR3 is made up of 15 amino acids.

This clone was seen a single time. In DNA, the CDR3 is TGCGCCAGCAGCTTGGCCGTAGCGGGAGGGCGCTTCAATGAGCAGTTCTTC. Its protein product is CASSLAVAGGRFNEQFF. The rearrangement joins TRBV5-1 to TRBJ2-1, with 11 positions matching TRBD2. The J segment lost 6 bases and the V segment lost 0 bases, leaving 8 bases of the junction unmatched. The CDR3 contains 17 residues. Germline CDR1 and CDR2: SGHRS and YFSETQ.

This rearrangement joins TRBV29-1 to TRBJ2-5, with 12 bases lining up with TRBD1. V trimming: 4 bases; J trimming: 5 bases; junction bases outside the gene matches: 8. The CDR3 has 15 amino acids. Germline CDR1 SQVTM, CDR2 ANQGSEA. CDR3 amino acids: CSVGAGTGGGETQYF. CDR3 nucleotide sequence: TGCAGCGTTGGAGCCGGGACAGGGGGCGGGGAGACCCAGTACTTC.

The V call is TRBV7-9, the J call TRBJ2-4; D is possibly TRBD2 (6 bases). Germline V gene sequence: CDR1 SEHNR, CDR2 FQNEAQ (reference sequence). The V end was cut by 5 bases, the J end by 5 bases, with 16 bases between. This CDR3 is built from 15 residues. As DNA, the CDR3 is TGTGCCAGCAGCCTATTCCCCTCGGGAGAAAACATTCAGTACTTC. This codes for CASSLFPSGENIQYF.

The genes are TRBV30 and TRBJ1-2; no clear D. Trimming removed 0 bases at V and 4 bases at J, with 12 bases between. CDR3 length: 14 residues. Germline V lookup: CDR1 GTSNPN, CDR2 SVGIG (reference sequence). The CDR3 loop is CAWSVSPRVYGYTF. In nucleotides, the CDR3 is TGTGCCTGGAGTGTAAGCCCTCGTGTCTATGGCTACACCTTC.

V and J are TRBV30 and TRBJ1-5; 7 bases align to TRBD1. The CDR3 extends over 16 amino acids. Germline V gives CDR1 GTSNPN, CDR2 SVGIG (reference sequence). Unmatched junction bases numbered 8, after V lost 0 bases and J lost 3 bases. CDR3 loop: CAWSVGGASFNQPQHF. CDR3 DNA sequence: TGTGCCTGGAGTGTAGGGGGCGCGTCCTTCAATCAGCCCCAGCATTTT.

The rearrangement uses TRBV29-1 and TRBJ1-1; D unresolved. Trimming cost V 7 bases and J 4 bases, with 13 bases left between them. Germline-derived CDR1 and CDR2 are SQVTM and ANQGSEA. The CDR3 extends over 12 amino acids. The CDR3 DNA is TGCAGCGCCGCCGTGATCCGCACTGAAGCTTTCTTT. It translates to CSAAVIRTEAFF.

The chain links TRBV29-1 to TRBJ1-1; a weak D match, TRBD1 (5 bases). Trimming left V 7 bases short and J 1 base short, with 13 bases between. Per the germline V gene, CDR1 is SQVTM and CDR2 is ANQGSEA. The CDR3 extends over 13 amino acids. CDR3 loop: CSALGPKNTEAFF. The CDR3 DNA sequence: TGCAGCGCTCTGGGACCCAAGAACACTGAAGCTTTCTTT.

V gene TRBV13 combines with J gene TRBJ2-3, with D uncertain. V lost 4 bases to trimming and J lost 6 bases, with 8 bases between them. There are 12 residues in the CDR3. Germline values: CDR1 PRHDT, CDR2 FYEKMQ (reference sequence). The CDR3 is CASSYRGDTQYF. The CDR3 bases are TGTGCCAGCAGCTACCGTGGGGATACGCAGTATTTT.

The chain recombines TRBV29-1 with TRBJ1-1; 7 nucleotides agree with TRBD1. The CDR3 consists of 13 residues. CDR1 is SQVTM and CDR2 is ANQGSEA in the germline V gene. V shed 7 bases and J 0 bases; nucleotides not matched to a gene: 5. The CDR3 DNA reads TGCAGCGCGCGGACAGGCTTGAACACTGAAGCTTTCTTT. Translated, it gives CSARTGLNTEAFF.

Comment on this clone: In the same sample, other DNA sequences code for this CDR3. The genes are TRBV29-1 and TRBJ1-2; unclear D gene. The CDR3 consists of 12 residues. Trimming cost V 4 bases and J 2 bases, with 8 bases left between them. Per germline, CDR1 SQVTM and CDR2 ANQGSEA. The DNA of the CDR3 is TGCAGCGTTGTAGGCGGGAACTATGGCTACACCTTC. Encoded protein: CSVVGGNYGYTF.

This rearrangement joins TRBV25-1 to TRBJ2-3, with TRBD2 as a possible D gene (6 bases). This CDR3 region has 14 residues. Germline V lookup: CDR1 MGHDK, CDR2 SYGVNS. The V gene lost 8 bases and the J gene lost 6 bases, with 18 bases spanning the gap. CDR3 coding DNA: TGTGCCAGCGGCGGGTTAGCGGTGTTGGATACGCAGTATTTT. It specifies CASGGLAVLDTQYF. Filled out from reference TRBV25-1 and TRBJ2-3, the complete variable domain reads EADIYQTPRYLVIGTGKKITLECSQTMGHDKMYWYQQDPGMELHLIHYSYGVNSTEKGDLSSESTVSRIRTEHFPLTLESARPSHTSQYLCASGGLAVLDTQYFGPGTRLTVL.

This clone was counted a few times. Here the CDR3 reads CASSYDTRNTIYF. CDR3 in DNA: TGTGCCAGCAGTTACGACACGAGAAACACCATATATTTT. V gene TRBV6-6 combines with J gene TRBJ1-3; D remains unclear. The germline V and J ends were trimmed by 2 bases and 5 bases, with 7 bases remaining between them. This CDR3 is 13 amino acids long. Germline V gene lookup returns CDR1 MNHNY and CDR2 SVGAGI (reference sequence).

This clone occurred a few times. The chain employs TRBV5-1 and TRBJ1-1; D uncertain. The CDR3 is 15 residues long. CDR1 and CDR2 (germline): SGHRS, YFSETQ. V lost 0 bases and J 0 bases, leaving 9 bases between the germline ends. CDR3 amino acids: CASSLAVGLNTEAFF. In nucleotides, the CDR3 is TGCGCCAGCAGCTTGGCCGTGGGCCTGAACACTGAAGCTTTCTTT.

The gene calls are TRBV14 and TRBJ2-1, with unresolved D. The ends were cut back, 2 bases at V and 12 bases at J, with 11 bases in the middle. The germline gives CDR1 SGHDN, CDR2 FVKESK. This CDR3 contains 12 residues. Here the CDR3 reads CASSQSPLGQFF. CDR3 bases: TGTGCCAGCAGCCAATCCCCTCTCGGGCAGTTCTTC.

V usage is TRBV29-1 and J usage is TRBJ1-2, with TRBD1 matching over 7 bases. CDR1 and CDR2 from the germline V gene are SQVTM and ANQGSEA. The junction had 13 bases not matched to a gene; V was cut back by 6 bases and J by 6 bases. This CDR3 region has 14 residues. As DNA, the CDR3 is TGCAGCGTGAGGCGGGACATACAGGGGAATGGCTACACCTTC. This translates into CSVRRDIQGNGYTF.

The chain couples TRBV19 to TRBJ2-1, with 9 bases identical to TRBD1. There are 17 residues in the CDR3. CDR1 and CDR2 (germline): LNHDA, SQIVND (reference sequence). V lost 3 bases and J lost 5; bases outside the gene matches: 11. Here the CDR3 DNA reads TGTGCCAGTAGTATTAAGTGGGGACAGGGATACGACAATGAGCAGTTCTTC. This translates into CASSIKWGQGYDNEQFF.